Detailed here is one T cell receptor beta chain. V gave up 0 bases and J gave up 0 bases, with 8 bases separating them. Germline V gene lookup returns CDR1 MGHRA and CDR2 YSYEKL. The CDR3 contains 16 residues. In the original processing: How many nucleated cells were present was estimated from reference gene primer amplification. Clones were sequenced by immunoSEQ multiplex PCR, and TCRdb holds only the in-frame ones, with some missing. The V and J calls and clone size come from that table; D and trimming were worked out from the DNA. The sample records some 87,000 clones, 80% to 95% being singletons. The data were obtained in a study of blood T cell repertoires in COVID-19. In the study overall: Samples taken during acute and convalescent COVID-19 were collected in the United States, Italy and Spain. Nucleic acid was either cDNA or gDNA, and it came from T cells, B-cell-depleted T cells, or PBMCs.

Sequenced input: peripheral blood. The J gene is TRBJ1-4, the V gene TRBV4-1; D unclear. The clonotype comes from a woman in her fifties or sixties with active COVID-19. The CDR3 reads CASSQDSPSTNEKLFF. The CDR3 DNA sequence: TGCGCCAGCAGCCAAGATTCCCCATCAACTAATGAAAAACTGTTTTTT.